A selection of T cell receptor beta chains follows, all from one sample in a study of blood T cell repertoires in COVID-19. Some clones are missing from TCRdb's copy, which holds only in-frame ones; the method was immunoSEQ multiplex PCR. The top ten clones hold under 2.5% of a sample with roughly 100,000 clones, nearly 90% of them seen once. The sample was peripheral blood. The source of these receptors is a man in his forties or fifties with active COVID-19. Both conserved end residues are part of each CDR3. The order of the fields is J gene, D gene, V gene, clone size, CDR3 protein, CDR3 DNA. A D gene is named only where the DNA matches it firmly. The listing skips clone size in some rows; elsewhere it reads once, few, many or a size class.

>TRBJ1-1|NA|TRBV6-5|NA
CASSLSRGMNTEAFF
TGTGCCAGCAGTCTATCTCGGGGAATGAACACTGAAGCTTTCTTT
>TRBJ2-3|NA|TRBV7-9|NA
CASMRGLLDTQYF
TGTGCCAGCATGCGGGGGCTCCTGGATACGCAGTATTTT
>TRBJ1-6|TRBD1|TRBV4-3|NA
CASSQEHLVGTGSNSPLHF
TGCGCCAGCAGCCAAGAGCATTTAGTAGGGACAGGGAGTAATTCACCCCTCCACTTT
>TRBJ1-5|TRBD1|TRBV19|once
CASSLDRGTLSNQPQHF
TGTGCCAGTAGTCTCGACAGGGGCACCCTTAGCAATCAGCCCCAGCATTTT
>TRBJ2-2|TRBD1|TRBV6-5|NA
CASSYSYRGAGELFF
TGTGCCAGCAGTTATTCCTACAGGGGTGCCGGGGAGCTGTTTTTT
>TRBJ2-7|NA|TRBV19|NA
CASSYEGSYEQYF
TGTGCCAGTAGCTACGAGGGCTCCTACGAGCAGTACTTC
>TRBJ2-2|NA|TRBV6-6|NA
CASSYRTFNTGELFF
TGTGCCAGCAGTTACCGGACATTCAACACCGGGGAGCTGTTTTTT
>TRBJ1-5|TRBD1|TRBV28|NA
CASSETDRGQMRRINQPQHF
TGTGCCAGCAGTGAAACCGACAGGGGGCAGATGAGGAGGATTAATCAGCCCCAGCATTTT
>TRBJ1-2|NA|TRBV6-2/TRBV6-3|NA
CASSRPGYGYTF
TGTGCCAGCAGTCGACCGGGCTATGGCTACACCTTC
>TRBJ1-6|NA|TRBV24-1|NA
CATGRGMGGSYNSPLHF
TGTGCCACCGGCCGGGGGATGGGGGGATCCTATAATTCACCCCTCCACTTT
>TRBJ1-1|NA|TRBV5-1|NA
CASKSGQTNTEAFF
TGCGCCAGCAAAAGCGGACAGACGAACACTGAAGCTTTCTTT
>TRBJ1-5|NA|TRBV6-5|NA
CASSWTGSNQPQHF
TGTGCCAGCAGTTGGACGGGAAGCAATCAGCCCCAGCATTTT
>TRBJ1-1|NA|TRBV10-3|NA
CAISEQAPVAFF
TGTGCCATCAGTGAGCAGGCCCCGGTGGCTTTCTTT
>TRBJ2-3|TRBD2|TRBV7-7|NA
CASSLRLAADTQYF
TGTGCCAGCAGCTTGCGTCTAGCGGCAGATACGCAGTATTTT
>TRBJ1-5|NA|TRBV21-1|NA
CASIETYSNQPQHF
TGTGCCAGCATCGAAACATATAGCAATCAGCCCCAGCATTTT
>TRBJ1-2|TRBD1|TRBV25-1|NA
CASSETGANYGYTF
TGTGCCAGCAGTGAGACAGGGGCTAACTATGGCTACACCTTC
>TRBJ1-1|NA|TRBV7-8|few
CASRNRQNTEAFF
TGTGCCAGCAGGAACAGGCAAAACACTGAAGCTTTCTTT
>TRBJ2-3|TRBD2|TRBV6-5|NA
CASSYSRGGGTDTQYF
TGTGCCAGCAGTTACTCGCGCGGGGGGGGAACAGATACGCAGTATTTT
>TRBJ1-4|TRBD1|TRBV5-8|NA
CASSLVVQGRGEKLFF
TGTGCCAGCAGCTTGGTGGTACAGGGGCGGGGTGAAAAACTGTTTTTT
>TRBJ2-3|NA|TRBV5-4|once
CASSPRLGANTDTQYF
TGTGCCAGCAGCCCTCGGCTTGGAGCGAACACAGATACGCAGTATTTT
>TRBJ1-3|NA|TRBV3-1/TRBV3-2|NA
CASSQDIGSGNTIYF
TGTGCCAGCAGCCAAGATATCGGGTCTGGAAACACCATATATTTT
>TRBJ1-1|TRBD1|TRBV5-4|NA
CASSSPWTGENTEAFF
TGTGCCAGCAGCTCCCCCTGGACAGGGGAGAACACTGAAGCTTTCTTT
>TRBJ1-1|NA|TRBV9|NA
CASSVRSSDDTEAFF
TGTGCCAGCAGCGTAAGGTCTAGTGACGACACTGAAGCTTTCTTT
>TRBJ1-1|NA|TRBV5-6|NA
CASSLLFDTNTEAFF
TGTGCCAGCAGCTTGTTATTCGACACGAACACTGAAGCTTTCTTT
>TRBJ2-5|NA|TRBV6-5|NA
CASTAASSETQYF
TGTGCCAGCACCGCCGCGTCGTCGGAGACCCAGTACTTC
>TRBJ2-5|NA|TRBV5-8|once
CASSLAGVETQYF
TGTGCCAGCAGCTTGGCGGGGGTGGAGACCCAGTACTTC
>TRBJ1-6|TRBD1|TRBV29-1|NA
CSVRVGTGRNSPLHF
TGCAGCGTGAGAGTGGGGACAGGGAGGAATTCACCCCTCCACTTT
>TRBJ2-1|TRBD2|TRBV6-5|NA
CASSPAGGRNEQFF
TGTGCCAGCAGCCCGGCGGGGGGGAGGAATGAGCAGTTCTTC
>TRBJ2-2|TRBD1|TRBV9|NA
CASSDKTGGRNTGELFF
TGTGCCAGCAGCGACAAGACAGGGGGGAGGAACACCGGGGAGCTGTTTTTT
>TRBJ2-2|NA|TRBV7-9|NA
CASSRSPEHFTGELFF
TGTGCCAGCAGCCGGAGCCCGGAACACTTTACCGGGGAGCTGTTTTTT
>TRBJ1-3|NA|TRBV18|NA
CASSSRGNTIYF
TGTGCCAGCTCCTCCAGGGGAAACACCATATATTTT
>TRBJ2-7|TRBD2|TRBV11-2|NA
CASSTVAGRSYEQYF
TGTGCCAGCAGCACAGTAGCGGGACGATCCTACGAGCAGTACTTC
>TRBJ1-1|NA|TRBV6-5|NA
CASRRLDKVAEAFF
TGTGCCAGCAGGCGACTGGACAAAGTAGCAGAAGCTTTCTTT
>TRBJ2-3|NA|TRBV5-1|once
CASSLRGDTQYF
TGCGCCAGCAGCTTGAGGGGAGATACGCAGTATTTT
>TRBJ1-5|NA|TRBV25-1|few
CASSQGNQPQHF
TGTGCCAGCAGTCAGGGTAATCAGCCCCAGCATTTT
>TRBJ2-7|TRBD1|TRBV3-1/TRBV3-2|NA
CASSHRGEVPYEQYF
TGTGCCAGCAGTCACAGGGGGGAAGTCCCTTACGAGCAGTACTTC
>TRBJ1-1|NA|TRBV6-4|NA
CASSASWEGSTEAFF
TGTGCCAGCAGTGCGTCCTGGGAGGGTAGCACTGAAGCTTTCTTT
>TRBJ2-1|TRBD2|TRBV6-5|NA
CASSISGGNNEQFF
TGTGCCAGCAGTATCAGCGGGGGAAACAATGAGCAGTTCTTC
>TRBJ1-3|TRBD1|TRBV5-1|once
CASSWGQGSGNTIYF
TGCGCCAGCAGCTGGGGACAGGGTAGTGGAAACACCATATATTTT
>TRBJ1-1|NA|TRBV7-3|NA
CASSLSGSTEAFF
TGTGCCAGCAGCTTATCCGGGAGCACTGAAGCTTTCTTT
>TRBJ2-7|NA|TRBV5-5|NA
CASSPVIASYEQYF
TGTGCCAGCAGTCCGGTGATCGCGTCCTACGAGCAGTACTTC
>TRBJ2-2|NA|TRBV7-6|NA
CASSHPWSTSRNTGELFF
TGTGCCAGCAGCCACCCCTGGAGCACCTCTAGGAACACCGGGGAGCTGTTTTTT
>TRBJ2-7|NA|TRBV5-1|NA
CASKGDPSTYEQYF
TGCGCCAGCAAAGGAGATCCCTCCACGTACGAGCAGTACTTC
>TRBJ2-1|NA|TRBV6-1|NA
CASSEGRASKFF
TGTGCCAGCAGTGAAGGGAGGGCTAGCAAGTTCTTC